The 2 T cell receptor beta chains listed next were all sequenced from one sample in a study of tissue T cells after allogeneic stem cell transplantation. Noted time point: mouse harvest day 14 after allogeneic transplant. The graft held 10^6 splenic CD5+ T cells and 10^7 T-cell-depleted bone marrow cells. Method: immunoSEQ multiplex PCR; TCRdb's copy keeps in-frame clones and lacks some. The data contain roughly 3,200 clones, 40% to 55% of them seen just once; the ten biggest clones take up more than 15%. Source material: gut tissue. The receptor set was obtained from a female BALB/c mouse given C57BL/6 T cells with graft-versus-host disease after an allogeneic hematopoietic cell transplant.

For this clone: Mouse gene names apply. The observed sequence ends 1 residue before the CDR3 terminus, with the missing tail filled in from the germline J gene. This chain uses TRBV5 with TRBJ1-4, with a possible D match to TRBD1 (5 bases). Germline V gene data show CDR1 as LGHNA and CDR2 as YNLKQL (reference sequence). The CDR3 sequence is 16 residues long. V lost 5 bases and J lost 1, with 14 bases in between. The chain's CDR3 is CASSSRTSHSNERLFF. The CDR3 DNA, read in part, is TGTGCCAGCAGCTCTCGGACATCCCATTCCAACGAAAGATTATTT.

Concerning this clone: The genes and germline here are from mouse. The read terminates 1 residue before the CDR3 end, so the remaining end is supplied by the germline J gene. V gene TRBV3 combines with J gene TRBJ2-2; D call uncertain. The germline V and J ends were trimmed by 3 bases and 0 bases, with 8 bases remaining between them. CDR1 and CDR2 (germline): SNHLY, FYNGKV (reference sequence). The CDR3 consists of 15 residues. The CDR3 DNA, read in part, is TGTGCCAGCAGCTTCGGCAGATCAAACACCGGGCAGCTCTAC. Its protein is CASSFGRSNTGQLY. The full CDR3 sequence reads CASSFGRSNTGQLYF.